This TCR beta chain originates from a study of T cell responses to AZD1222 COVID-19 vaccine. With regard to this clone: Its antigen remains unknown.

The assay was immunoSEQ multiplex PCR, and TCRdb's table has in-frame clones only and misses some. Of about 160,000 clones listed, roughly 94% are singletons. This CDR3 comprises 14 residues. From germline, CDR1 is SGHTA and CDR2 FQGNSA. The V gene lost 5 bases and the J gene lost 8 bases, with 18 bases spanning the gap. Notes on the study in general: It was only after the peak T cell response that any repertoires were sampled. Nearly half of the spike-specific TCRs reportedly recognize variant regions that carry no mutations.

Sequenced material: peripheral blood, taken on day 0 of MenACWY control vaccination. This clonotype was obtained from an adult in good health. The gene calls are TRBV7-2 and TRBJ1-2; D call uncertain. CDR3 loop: CASSPTPRSAGYTF. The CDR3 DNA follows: TGTGCCAGCAGCCCAACGCCACGTTCGGCAGGCTACACCTTC.